The TCR beta chain under discussion was sequenced for a study of early T cells in non-severe SARS-CoV-2 infection (dated by TCRdb to the early 2020s). As for the study more broadly: Bulk RNA from unsorted whole blood was used for TCR sequencing, so alpha and beta chains could not be paired. The paper's findings and limits, for the study overall: Matching against VDJdb was skewed toward anti-spike CD8 responses, likely underestimated virus-specific expansions, and missed private and CD4 specificities.

The library came from 5' RACE. The sequencing machine was a NextSeq 500. In the TCR library protocol, unique molecular identifiers were attached to individual cDNA molecules to correct for PCR bias and sequencing error. Both TCR alpha and beta chains were sequenced, and tight co-correlation was observed between alpha and beta sequence abundances in each sample. The source study handled its data this way. V gene, J gene and CDR3 annotation of TCR sequences was performed with Decombinator V4. Expanded TCRs were defined as changing significantly between any two time points under a Poisson model with p below 0.0001. TCR abundances were normalised to the total number of TCRs sequenced in each sample and reported as counts per million. VDJdb, accessed 1 November 2021, was searched for CMV, EBV and SARS-CoV-2 annotated TCRs, excluding TCRs annotated for multiple antigens. The raw public data were reprocessed by TCRdb itself: fastp quality trimming at Q25, MiXCR clonotype calling, in-frame beta chains only. Every distinct CDR3 protein forms one entry, paired with its most common genes and DNA. TCRdb's processing, not the study's, gives the V and J calls here. Within this sample are tens of thousands of distinct CDR3 sequences, with more than 7.5% of them counted one time only. Clones ranked in the top ten supply more than 3% of the sample.

A case-control design nested within a healthcare worker cohort in London, UK, was used, with weekly nasopharyngeal swab PCR tests and blood sampling performed. Healthcare workers were recruited between 23 and 31 March 2020, during the week of the UK lockdown, and were followed weekly for up to roughly 15 weeks. There are many counts of this clonotype. This receptor's antigen is unknown. Per-base qualities were not stored, and no clone one base away is much larger. Material: whole blood. This clonotype was obtained from an adult who was a healthcare worker with PCR-confirmed SARS-CoV-2 infection or an uninfected control (not recorded which).

The CDR3 corresponds to CASSLKLGQVREQYF. The nucleotide sequence is given as TGTGCCAGCAGTTTAAAATTGGGACAAGTGCGCGAGCAGTACTTC. The chain is made from TRBV27 and TRBJ2-7, with TRBD1 perhaps the D gene, on 6 matching bases. The CDR3 measures 15 amino acids from cysteine to phenylalanine. The sequence is cut down to CDR3 DNA, 45 bases in frame from base 1. V sheds 2 bases and J sheds 6 bases, leaving 17 bases between their ends. From a lookup of the germline V gene (reference sequence), CDR1 and CDR2 are MNHEY and SMNVEV.